This section outlines one T cell receptor (beta chain) sequence together with its context. This clonotype was found many times. It has no known antigen specificity. No base-level quality is on record; no much larger clone is a single base apart. The TCR beta CDR3 regions were amplified from the RNA transcripts. A first-round RT-PCR of the TCR CDR3 used the HTBI primer set with the Qiagen OneStep RT-PCR kit. Libraries were constructed in a second round of multiplex PCR, after which size selection and purification were carried out. The libraries were sequenced on an Illumina HiSeq2000 using paired-end 100 bp reads. As for how the authors treated the data: SOAPnuke was used to process the raw data, removing reads that contained adapters or uncalled bases, had a mean Phred below 15, or lacked an exact match to the constant primer or identifier. High-quality paired reads were merged using COPE v1.2.5, and each unique nucleotide sequence was defined as a clonotype. MiTCR v1.1 was used to align the clonotypes against IMGT TRBV, TRBD and TRBJ reference segments. Analysis was restricted to V-J combinations with a frequency above 0.0001, which covered approximately 99% of repertoires. The TCS score was defined as the ratio of F50 (clonal expansion) to E x V (chaos), calculated using BLOSUM62-based TCRdist between CDR3 peptides within each V-J. Welch's t-statistics and random forest reduced approximately 520 V-J features to roughly 13, which were used in a naive Bayes classifier (R e1071). TCRdb trimmed public reads at Q25 via fastp, called clones via MiXCR and kept in-frame beta chains. Rows are unified per CDR3 protein, each entry keeping the most common DNA and genes. In this record, the V and J calls reflect TCRdb's handling and not the investigators' own analysis. This sample comprises roughly 700,000 distinct CDR3 sequences, around 15% of them detected only once. Roughly 10% of the sample is in the top ten clones.

The junction shows trimming of 4 bases on V and 5 bases on J, plus 8 bases between the germline ends. From cysteine to phenylalanine, the CDR3 is 12 amino acids long. Only the CDR3 region is kept as DNA, spanning 36 bases read in frame from base 1. The CDR1 and CDR2 encoded by the germline V gene are KGHSH and LQKENI. Stable Graves' hyperthyroidism was defined as the absence of progression to ophthalmopathy over 18 months of follow-up. Hyperthyroidism patients were aged 18 to 65 years and newly diagnosed, with disease duration of less than 2 months. Exclusion was applied to patients with uncontrolled infections, other autoimmune diseases, pregnancy or lactation. Diagnoses were based on clinical symptoms, serum thyroxine and TRAb, thyroid ultrasound and orbital computed tomography. PBMCs were isolated from 8 to 10 ml of fresh peripheral blood by Ficoll-Paque density gradient centrifugation. Total RNA was extracted with Trizol reagent, and quality was checked on an Agilent 2100 Bioanalyzer.

The data stem from a study of T cells in Graves' hyperthyroidism and ophthalmopathy (dated by TCRdb to the late 2010s). Describing the broader study: Peripheral blood was sampled at the time of initial diagnosis, prior to any treatment. TCR V-J signatures able to tell the groups apart were searched for in a discovery cohort of approximately 95 patients, of whom 43 had Graves' ophthalmopathy and about 60 had stable Graves' hyperthyroidism. An independent validation cohort of 18 to 20 hyperthyroidism patients and 15 or so patients who later progressed to ophthalmopathy tested prospective prediction of ophthalmopathy. For training and testing, the 110 or so patients in the discovery cohort were randomly divided in a 7:3 ratio. In roughly six Graves' hyperthyroidism patients, the study also compared T-cell repertoires from thyroid tissue with T-cell repertoires from blood. Following sampling, methimazole starting at 30 mg daily was given to hyperthyroidism patients, and high-dose intravenous methylprednisolone was given to ophthalmopathy patients. TCR Vbeta CDR3 sequencing of some 140 peripheral blood samples (fewer than 45 ophthalmopathy, approximately 80 hyperthyroidism and approximately 17 progressor patients) is reported in the paper.

Summary of the overall study and its limitations: A model built on a 13 V-J signature distinguished ophthalmopathy from stable hyperthyroidism, reaching 85% to 90% sensitivity and approximately 81% specificity in cross-validation and 80%/75% in testing. Sample size was not statistically predetermined, and blinding of investigators to group allocation was not performed. Blood samples also contained most of the expanded thyroid clonotypes (frequency above 0.001), which suggests that blood repertoires may reflect thyroid immune responses. In validation, the model predicted progression to ophthalmopathy with just under 71% sensitivity and approximately 72% specificity, a median of around 6.6 months before onset.

Sample: blood. This sequence uses TRBV18 and TRBJ1-1; there is no confident call for the D gene. This TCR was sampled from a young woman with Graves' hyperthyroidism. The bases are TGTGCCAGCTCACATGGGAAGACTGAAGCTTTCTTT. This sequence encodes CASSHGKTEAFF. With the portions outside the CDR3 filled from the reference TRBV18 and TRBJ1-1 genes, the complete variable region becomes NAGVMQNPRHLVRRRGQEARLRCSPMKGHSHVYWYRQLPEEGLKFMVYLQKENIIDESGMPKERFSAEFPKEGPSILRIQQVVRGDSAAYFCASSHGKTEAFFGQGTRLTVV.